The rows below give T cell receptor beta chains drawn from one sample of a study of cytomegalovirus exposure and HLA in healthy donors. The protocol was immunoSEQ multiplex PCR, while the TCRdb copy is restricted to in-frame clones and leaves out a portion. The sample carries about 140,000 clones, around 80% recorded once. The sample was PBMCs. Receptors were obtained from a boy aged 2-15 years in good health and CMV-seronegative. The CDR3 runs from the conserved cysteine through the conserved F or W. D genes are given only for firm matches. Only part of the rows carry a size: once, few, many, or a class if the clone is expanded.

>TRBD2|TRBV7-6|TRBJ2-1|.
TGTGCCAGCAGCTCCGGACTAGCGGTCGCTAATGAGCAGTTCTTC
CASSSGLAVANEQFF
>.|TRBV10-1|TRBJ1-5|.
TGCGCCAGCAGTGAGGAGGGTAGCAATCAGCCCCAGCATTTT
CASSEEGSNQPQHF
>TRBD1|TRBV6-5|TRBJ1-2|few
TGTGCCAGCAGTTACAGGGCAGGGGGCGCACATGGCTACACCTTC
CASSYRAGGAHGYTF
>.|TRBV5-1|TRBJ2-1|.
TGCGCCAGCAGCTTAGGGAGAGCGCGTTTCTCCTACAATGAGCAGTTCTTC
CASSLGRARFSYNEQFF
>.|TRBV4-3|TRBJ2-3|.
TGCGCCAGCAGCCAAGATGGCCGTAGCACAGATACGCAGTATTTT
CASSQDGRSTDTQYF
>.|TRBV28|TRBJ1-5|.
TGTGCCAGCAGGTTGGGGAGGGGTATGAGTCAGCCCCAGCATTTT
CASRLGRGMSQPQHF
>.|TRBV6-5|TRBJ2-7|.
TGTGCCAGCAGTCCGCAGGGTATCTTCTACGAGCAGTACTTC
CASSPQGIFYEQYF
>.|TRBV6-1|TRBJ2-2|.
TGTTCTAACAGGGATTCCACCGGGGAGCTGTTTTTT
CSNRDSTGELFF
>.|TRBV27|TRBJ2-7|few
TGTGCCAGCCCAGGGGCCGCAGGGTTC
CASPGAAGF
>TRBD2|TRBV7-9|TRBJ2-2|.
TGTGCCAGCAGCCCCAGGCCTGAGGCTAGCGGGAACGGGGAGCTGTTTTTT
CASSPRPEASGNGELFF
>TRBD1|TRBV19|TRBJ1-4|.
TGTGCCAGTAGCCGGACAGGCGGGAAACTGTTTTTT
CASSRTGGKLFF
>.|TRBV7-2|TRBJ1-2|.
TGTGCCAGCAGCTTAGACGCCAGGGGAGACGGCTACACCTTC
CASSLDARGDGYTF
>.|TRBV13|TRBJ2-2|.
TGTGCCAGCAGCTCCTCCGCGACGGGTAACACCGGGGAGCTGTTTTTT
CASSSSATGNTGELFF
>.|TRBV6-1|TRBJ2-2|.
TGTGCCAGCATCTACGGGACAACGAACACCGGGGAGCTGTTTTTT
CASIYGTTNTGELFF
>TRBD2|TRBV19|TRBJ2-3|.
TGTGCCAGTAGTTCCGTAGCGGGGGGGGTCACAGATACGCAGTATTTT
CASSSVAGGVTDTQYF
>.|TRBV6-5|TRBJ2-7|.
TGTGCCACCAAAAGGGGCAGGGTCGACGAGCAGTACTTC
CATKRGRVDEQYF
>.|TRBV21-1|TRBJ2-1|.
TGTGCCAGCACCAAAAGAGCGGGAGAGGGTGAGCAGTTCTTC
CASTKRAGEGEQFF
>TRBD2|TRBV5-6|TRBJ2-3|.
TGTGCCAGCAGTCCACGGGGGGGAACAGATACGCAGTATTTT
CASSPRGGTDTQYF
>.|TRBV4-3|TRBJ1-3|.
TGCGCCAGCAGCCTAGAAGACAGACACTCTGGAAACACCATATATTTT
CASSLEDRHSGNTIYF
>.|TRBV19|TRBJ2-3|.
TGTGCCAGTAGTGTTGGGGGGAGGTCCTCTCGCACAGATACGCAGTATTTT
CASSVGGRSSRTDTQYF
>.|TRBV6-1|TRBJ1-1|few
TGTGCCAGCAGTGAAGCCAGGGTACGAGCTTTCTTT
CASSEARVRAFF
>.|TRBV11-2|TRBJ1-5|.
TGTGCCAGCAGCCTGACTAGAGATCAGCCCCAGCATTTT
CASSLTRDQPQHF
>.|TRBV2|TRBJ1-5|.
TGTGCCAGCAACACAGAAGGTAACAATCAGCCCCAGCATTTT
CASNTEGNNQPQHF
>.|TRBV15|TRBJ2-1|.
TGTGCCACCAGCAGAGAAGGGGCGGCGAGCAATGAGCAGTTCTTC
CATSREGAASNEQFF
>.|TRBV4-1|TRBJ1-6|.
TGCGCCAGCAGCCAAATCGGCGGCCATAATTCACCCCTCCACTTT
CASSQIGGHNSPLHF
>.|TRBV5-4|TRBJ2-5|once
TGTGCCAGCAGCGGTAGCCCGGAGACCCAGTACTTC
CASSGSPETQYF
>.|TRBV7-3|TRBJ2-1|.
TGTGCCAGCAGCCCGGGTCTTACCTACAATGAGCAGTTCTTC
CASSPGLTYNEQFF
>.|TRBV4-1|TRBJ2-1|.
TGCGCCAGCAGCCAAGAAGAGGGTCTCTACAATGAGCAGTTCTTC
CASSQEEGLYNEQFF
>.|TRBV30|TRBJ2-4|.
TGTGCCTGGAGTGGCGGGGGCCGTGCCAAAAACATTCAGTACTTC
CAWSGGGRAKNIQYF
>.|TRBV27|TRBJ1-4|.
TGTGCCAGCAGTTTATACCTGGGAGCAACTAATGAAAAACTGTTTTTT
CASSLYLGATNEKLFF
>TRBD1|TRBV30|TRBJ2-7|.
TGTGCCTGGAGGGCCATTACAGGGGGAAAACTCTACGAGCAGTACTTC
CAWRAITGGKLYEQYF
>.|TRBV7-3|TRBJ2-1|.
TGTGCCAGCAGCCTCATCGGGACAAGGGATTACAATGAGCAGTTCTTC
CASSLIGTRDYNEQFF
>.|TRBV27|TRBJ2-7|.
TGTGCCAGCAGTTTACCCACAACGCCATACGAGCAGTACTTC
CASSLPTTPYEQYF
>.|TRBV19|TRBJ1-1|.
TGTGCCAGTAGTATAGGTCGGAGTGTGGACACTGAAGCTTTCTTT
CASSIGRSVDTEAFF
>.|TRBV5-6|TRBJ2-2|.
TGTGCCAGCAGCTTGGCTCTAGTCACCGGGGAGCTGTTTTTT
CASSLALVTGELFF
>TRBD1|TRBV7-3|TRBJ1-2|.
TGTGCCAGCAGCCCAGGGACAGGGTTCTATGGCTACACCTTC
CASSPGTGFYGYTF
>TRBD1|TRBV27|TRBJ2-7|few
TGTGCCAGCAGTCTGGACAGGGGAGGAACCTACGAGCAGTACTTC
CASSLDRGGTYEQYF
>.|TRBV12-5|TRBJ1-4|.
TGTGCTAGTTCGTCGGTAGGGGATAATGAAAAACTGTTTTTT
CASSSVGDNEKLFF
>TRBD2|TRBV5-4|TRBJ2-1|.
TGTGCCACAGGCTCTAGCGGTCCCTACAATGAGCAGTTCTTC
CATGSSGPYNEQFF
>.|TRBV2|TRBJ1-2|.
TGTGCCAGCAGTGAAAGTTCGGGAGGTGAAGGCTACACCTTC
CASSESSGGEGYTF
>.|TRBV7-2|TRBJ2-3|.
TGTGCCAGCAGCTTGACAGGCCTAACAGCAGATACGCAGTATTTT
CASSLTGLTADTQYF
>.|TRBV5-1|TRBJ2-7|.
TGCGCCAGCAGCCTACCGGGCCGCGGAAAGGGGGAGCAGTACTTC
CASSLPGRGKGEQYF
>.|TRBV7-2|TRBJ2-6|.
TGTGCCAGCAGCCGAAACACCGTTGGGGCCAACGTCCTGACTTTC
CASSRNTVGANVLTF
>TRBD1|TRBV7-9|TRBJ2-2|.
TGTGCCAGCAGCTTACCCCGACAGGGAACAACCGGGGAGCTGTTTTTT
CASSLPRQGTTGELFF
>TRBD1|TRBV19|TRBJ1-5|.
TGTGCCAGTAGTATAGATCCTGTAGGGACAGGGGGGTATCAGCCCCAGCATTTT
CASSIDPVGTGGYQPQHF